The entry below describes one T cell receptor (beta chain). Antigen specificity is unknown. The second PCR ran about 6 to 12 cycles with a sample-barcoded 5' primer and J-beta primers. A template-switch adaptor that had 12 random nucleotides put a tag on each cDNA molecule. TCRdb recomputed calls from the 5' RACE reads with MiXCR, one row per CDR3 protein. The data contain roughly 650,000 distinct CDR3 sequences, 32% of them singletons. The data stem from a study of blood T cells in healthy people across ages. Study-level results: Nothing was known about donor CMV status, and this possibly confounded expanded clonotype changes.

The CDR3 is 15 residues long. The ends lost 6 bases at V and 2 bases at J; junction bases unmatched: 9. CDR1 is MNHNY, CDR2 SVGAGI, per germline (reference sequence). The TCR sequence derives from a woman over 75 in good health. The sequencing input was blood. The chain employs TRBV6-6 and TRBJ2-7, with 8 positions matching TRBD2. This CDR3 reads CASRQERGPPYEQYF. DNA for the CDR3: TGTGCCAGCAGACAAGAGCGGGGGCCCCCCTACGAGCAGTACTTC.